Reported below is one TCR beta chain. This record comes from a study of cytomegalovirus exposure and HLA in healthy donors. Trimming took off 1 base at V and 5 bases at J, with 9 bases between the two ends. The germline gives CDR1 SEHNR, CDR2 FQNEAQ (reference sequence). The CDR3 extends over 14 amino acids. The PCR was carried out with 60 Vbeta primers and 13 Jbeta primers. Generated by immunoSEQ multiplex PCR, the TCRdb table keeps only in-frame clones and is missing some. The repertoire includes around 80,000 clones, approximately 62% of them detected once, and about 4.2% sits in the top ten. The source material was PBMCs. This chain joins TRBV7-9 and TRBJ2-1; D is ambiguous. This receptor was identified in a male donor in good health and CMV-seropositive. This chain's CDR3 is CASSLGAQNNEQFF. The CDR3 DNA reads TGTGCCAGCAGCTTAGGGGCGCAGAACAATGAGCAGTTCTTC. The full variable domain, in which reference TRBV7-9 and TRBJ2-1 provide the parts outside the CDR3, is DTGVSQNPRHKITKRGQNVTFRCDPISEHNRLYWYRQTLGQGPEFLTYFQNEAQLEKSRLLSDRFSAERPKGSFSTLEIQRTEQGDSAMYLCASSLGAQNNEQFFGPGTRLTVL.